This TCR beta chain was captured in a study of blood T cells in healthy people across ages. General study findings and limits: Versus aged donors, long-lived donors had higher diversity and more naive CD4+ cells.

V was shortened by 4 bases and J by 4 bases, with 19 bases between the two germline ends. CDR1 is SGHNT and CDR2 is YENEEA in the germline V gene. The CDR3 has 17 amino acids. Comments on this clonotype: Its antigen is undetermined.

Alongside a J-beta primer mix, a sample-barcoded 5' primer served in a second PCR lasting roughly 6 to 11 cycles. Tags on each cDNA molecule came from a template-switch adaptor with 12 random nucleotides. Sequencing recovered at least 2.5 million CDR3-containing paired-end reads from each sample. TCRdb recomputed calls from the 5' RACE reads with MiXCR, one row per CDR3 protein. The data show hundreds of thousands of distinct CDR3 sequences, more than 40% seen once. Extraction of total RNA produced a minimum of 5 micrograms from each sample. The sequenced sample consisted of blood. V and J are TRBV11-3 and TRBJ1-4; D is possibly TRBD1 (6 bases). This clonotype originated in a man in his 60s in good health. The CDR3: CASSSSERGFRNEKLFF. CDR3 DNA: TGTGCCAGCAGCTCGTCAGAGAGGGGGTTTCGTAATGAAAAACTGTTTTTT.